The clone carrying this T cell receptor beta chain was recorded only once. Its antigen is undetermined. These data originate in a study of shared clonotypes between healthy human individuals. Whole-study findings and limits: Sampling used blood alone; tissue repertoires probably differ.

Replicate PCRs from sorted subsets contained 200 ng DNA, which is around 30,000 T cell genomes. Clones were read by immunoSEQ multiplex PCR, and TCRdb kept only the in-frame ones, dropping some. The sample lists 2 million to 2.5 million clones, around 95% occurring once. The germline gives CDR1 MGHDK, CDR2 SYGVNS. CDR3 size: 16 residues. Trimming cost V 3 bases and J 2 bases, with 16 bases left between them. This sequence was found in a young man in good health. The sequenced sample consisted of naive CD4+ T cells sorted from blood. As to subset: CD45RA+ positively selected. The rearrangement uses TRBV25-1 and TRBJ1-1, with D tentatively TRBD1 (5 bases). Written as DNA, the CDR3 is TGTGCCAGCAGTGAGGGGGGGGGACCACCCAACACTGAAGCTTTCTTT. Encoded protein: CASSEGGGPPNTEAFF.